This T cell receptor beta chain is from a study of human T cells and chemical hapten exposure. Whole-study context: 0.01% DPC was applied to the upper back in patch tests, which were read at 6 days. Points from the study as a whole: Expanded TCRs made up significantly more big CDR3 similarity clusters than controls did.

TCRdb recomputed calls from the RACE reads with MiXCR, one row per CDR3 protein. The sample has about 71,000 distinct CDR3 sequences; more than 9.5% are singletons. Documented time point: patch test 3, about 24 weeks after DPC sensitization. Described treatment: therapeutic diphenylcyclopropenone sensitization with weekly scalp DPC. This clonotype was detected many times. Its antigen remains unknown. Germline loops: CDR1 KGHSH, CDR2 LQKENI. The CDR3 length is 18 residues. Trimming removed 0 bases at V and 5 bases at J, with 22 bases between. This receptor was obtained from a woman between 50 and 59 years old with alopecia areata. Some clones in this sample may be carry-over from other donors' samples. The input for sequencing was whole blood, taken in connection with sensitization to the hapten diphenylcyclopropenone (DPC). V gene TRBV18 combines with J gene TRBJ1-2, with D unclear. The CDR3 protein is CASSPPNTAVPETYGYTF. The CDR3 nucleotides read TGTGCCAGCTCACCACCGAATACGGCAGTCCCAGAAACATATGGCTACACCTTC.